This T cell receptor (beta chain) was obtained from a study of blood T cell repertoires in COVID-19. Looking at the study overall: Samples came from the United States, Italy and Spain, spanning acute and convalescent COVID-19.

This CDR3 is 11 amino acids long. Trimming removed 3 bases from V and 8 bases from J, with 5 bases in between. Authors' processing steps: By means of reference gene primer amplification, nucleated cell counts were estimated. Profiling relied on immunoSEQ multiplex PCR, and the TCRdb table lists in-frame clones only, not all of them. V and J calls and clone size are given by that table; D and trimming were obtained from the DNA. The sample consists of over 150,000 clones, approximately 84% of them appearing once. The sequencing input was peripheral blood. The chain has TRBV12-3 or TRBV12-4 and TRBJ2-1; D remains ambiguous. This receptor was taken from a human donor with acute or convalescent COVID-19. The donor label of this sample is uncertain. CDR3 sequence: CASSFFDEQFF. The DNA for the CDR3 is TGTGCCAGCAGTTTTTTCGATGAGCAGTTCTTC.